One and the same sample provided the 14 T cell receptor beta chains below, sequenced in a study of OX40 agonist ivuxolimab in advanced cancers. Only in-frame clones appear in the TCRdb table, and some are missing; sequencing was by immunoSEQ multiplex PCR. Of tens of thousands of clones listed, approximately 86% are singletons. Material: CD4+ or CD8+ T cells sorted from blood, obtained in a trial of the OX40 agonist ivuxolimab. These receptor sequences come from an adult with an advanced solid tumor such as melanoma, head and neck, liver or kidney cancer.

The chain joins TRBV6-6 to TRBJ2-7, with D unresolved. Germline V gene sequence: CDR1 MNHNY, CDR2 SVGAGI (reference sequence). V dropped 0 bases and J dropped 0 bases, with 6 bases sitting between them. There are 14 residues in the CDR3. CDR3 sequence: CASSYSMTSYEQYF. The DNA of the CDR3 is TGTGCCAGCAGTTACTCTATGACCTCCTACGAGCAGTACTTC.

This clone was detected only once. The J gene is TRBJ1-2, the V gene TRBV30, with TRBD1 identical over 10 bases. The CDR3 length is 16 residues. Per germline, CDR1 GTSNPN and CDR2 SVGIG (reference sequence). Unmatched junction bases numbered 8, after V lost 0 bases and J lost 4 bases. Here the CDR3 DNA reads TGTGCCTGGAGTGTACTAGGGACAGGGGTATTCTATGGCTACACCTTC. Its protein product is CAWSVLGTGVFYGYTF.

The V call is TRBV11-2, the J call TRBJ2-7, with 7 bases matching TRBD1. V dropped 4 bases and J dropped 1; count of bases not matched to a gene: 4. The length of the CDR3 is 14 residues. Germline V gene data show CDR1 as SGHAT and CDR2 as FQNNGV. CDR3 region: CASSSSGGSYEQYF. The DNA of the CDR3 is TGTGCCAGCAGCTCATCAGGGGGATCCTACGAGCAGTACTTC. Variable domain in full (rest from reference TRBV11-2 and TRBJ2-7): EAGVAQSPRYKIIEKRQSVAFWCNPISGHATLYWYQQILGQGPKLLIQFQNNGVVDDSQLPKDRFSAERLKGVDSTLKIQPAKLEDSAVYLCASSSSGGSYEQYFGPGTRLTVT.

The V gene is TRBV7-3, the J gene TRBJ2-2; tentatively, D is TRBD1 (7 bases). Trimming took off 3 bases at V and 7 bases at J, with 15 bases between the two ends. The CDR3 covers 15 residues. CDR1 is SGHTA and CDR2 is FQGTGA in the germline V gene. In DNA, the CDR3 is TGTGCCAGCAGCTTGAATGCAGGGGGGATCGGGGAGCTGTTTTTT. As protein: CASSLNAGGIGELFF.

The V and J genes are TRBV27 and TRBJ2-5, with D unclear. Germline-derived CDR1 and CDR2 are MNHEY and SMNVEV (reference sequence). The CDR3 is 13 amino acids. Trimming removed 4 bases from V and 4 bases from J, with 10 bases in between. The CDR3: CASSSSRRETQYF. The CDR3 region has the DNA TGTGCCAGCAGTTCAAGCAGACGAGAGACCCAGTACTTC.

This clone was recorded once. Other DNA sequences in this sample translate to the same CDR3. This chain connects TRBV2 to TRBJ1-5; D gene uncertain. This CDR3 has 12 amino acids. The ends were cut back, 4 bases at V and 4 bases at J, with 5 bases in the middle. The V gene's germline CDR1 is SNHLY and CDR2 FYNNEI. The CDR3 spells CASSGNNQPQHF. The CDR3 coding sequence is TGTGCCAGCAGTGGCAATAATCAGCCCCAGCATTTT. Complete variable domain (other parts from reference TRBV2 and TRBJ1-5): EPEVTQTPSHQVTQMGQEVILRCVPISNHLYFYWYRQILGQKVEFLVSFYNNEISEKSEIFDDQFSVERPDGSNFTLKIRSTKLEDSAMYFCASSGNNQPQHFGDGTRLSIL.

In this sample, this clone turned up once. J is TRBJ2-1 and V is TRBV7-3; D gene ambiguous. The CDR3 is 13 residues long. Germline loops: CDR1 SGHTA, CDR2 FQGTGA. The germline V and J ends were trimmed by 1 base and 13 bases, with 14 bases remaining between them. DNA for the CDR3: TGTGCCAGCAGCTTAAACATAGACCAGTCCCAGTTCTTC. This codes for CASSLNIDQSQFF.

The chain is built from TRBV27 and TRBJ2-7; 8 bases match TRBD1. V dropped 6 bases and J dropped 2; count of bases not matched to a gene: 6. The CDR3 is 14 residues long. CDR1 is MNHEY and CDR2 is SMNVEV in the germline V gene (reference sequence). The CDR3 nucleotides read TGTGCCAGCAGACAACAGACAGGGGCCTACGAGCAGTACTTC. Protein sequence: CASRQQTGAYEQYF.

Relative to its sample, this clone is large. The genes are TRBV5-5 and TRBJ1-6; the D gene is possibly TRBD1 (6 bases). This CDR3 has 14 amino acids. V was clipped by 0 bases and J by 9 bases, with 10 bases between them. Germline V CDR1 and CDR2: SGHKS, YYEKEE (reference sequence). The CDR3 DNA reads as TGTGCCAGCAGCTTGGGACAGGTGTCTTCACCCCTCCACTTT. Its protein product is CASSLGQVSSPLHF.

This chain uses TRBV14 with TRBJ1-2, with 8 bases that match TRBD1. The ends lost 2 bases at V and 8 bases at J; junction bases unmatched: 4. Looked up from germline, CDR1 is SGHDN and CDR2 is FVKESK. This CDR3 comprises 13 residues. This chain's CDR3 is CASSQRDRMGYTF. The CDR3 nucleotides are TGTGCCAGCAGCCAACGGGACAGGATGGGCTACACCTTC.

The chain links TRBV19 to TRBJ2-5, with 8 bases fitting TRBD2. This CDR3 region has 15 residues. The ends lost 2 bases at V and 5 bases at J; junction bases unmatched: 7. Per germline, CDR1 LNHDA and CDR2 SQIVND (reference sequence). The CDR3 here is CASSIMSGSRETQYF. The CDR3 DNA reads as TGTGCCAGTAGTATAATGAGCGGGAGTAGGGAGACCCAGTACTTC.

The chain links TRBV29-1 to TRBJ2-3; TRBD1 matches at 7 bases. J gave up 3 bases and V 6 bases, and 12 bases lay outside the gene matches. Germline V lookup: CDR1 SQVTM, CDR2 ANQGSEA. This CDR3 contains 15 residues. As DNA, the CDR3 is TGCAGCGTCCGACAGGGCCTTTTGGGGACAGATACGCAGTATTTT. It specifies CSVRQGLLGTDTQYF.

The V gene is TRBV19, the J gene TRBJ1-2; D uncertain. The CDR3 runs 14 residues. The V end lost 1 base, the J end lost 2 bases, and 8 bases lay between the germline ends. From germline, CDR1 is LNHDA and CDR2 SQIVND (reference sequence). The CDR3 loop is CASSIGEGNYGYTF. CDR3 bases: TGTGCCAGTAGTATAGGAGAAGGGAACTATGGCTACACCTTC.

The V and J genes are TRBV5-1 and TRBJ1-5; 7 bases match TRBD1. V trimming: 5 bases; J trimming: 3 bases; junction bases outside the gene matches: 8. Germline lookup yields CDR1 SGHRS and CDR2 YFSETQ. The CDR3 length is 15 residues. This CDR3 reads CASRRTGDTNQPQHF. In DNA form, the CDR3 reads TGCGCCAGCAGGCGTACAGGGGACACCAATCAGCCCCAGCATTTT. The whole variable domain, remainder taken from reference TRBV5-1 and TRBJ1-5, is KAGVTQTPRYLIKTRGQQVTLSCSPISGHRSVSWYQQTPGQGLQFLFEYFSETQRNKGNFPGRFSGRQFSNSRSEMNVSTLELGDSALYLCASRRTGDTNQPQHFGDGTRLSIL.